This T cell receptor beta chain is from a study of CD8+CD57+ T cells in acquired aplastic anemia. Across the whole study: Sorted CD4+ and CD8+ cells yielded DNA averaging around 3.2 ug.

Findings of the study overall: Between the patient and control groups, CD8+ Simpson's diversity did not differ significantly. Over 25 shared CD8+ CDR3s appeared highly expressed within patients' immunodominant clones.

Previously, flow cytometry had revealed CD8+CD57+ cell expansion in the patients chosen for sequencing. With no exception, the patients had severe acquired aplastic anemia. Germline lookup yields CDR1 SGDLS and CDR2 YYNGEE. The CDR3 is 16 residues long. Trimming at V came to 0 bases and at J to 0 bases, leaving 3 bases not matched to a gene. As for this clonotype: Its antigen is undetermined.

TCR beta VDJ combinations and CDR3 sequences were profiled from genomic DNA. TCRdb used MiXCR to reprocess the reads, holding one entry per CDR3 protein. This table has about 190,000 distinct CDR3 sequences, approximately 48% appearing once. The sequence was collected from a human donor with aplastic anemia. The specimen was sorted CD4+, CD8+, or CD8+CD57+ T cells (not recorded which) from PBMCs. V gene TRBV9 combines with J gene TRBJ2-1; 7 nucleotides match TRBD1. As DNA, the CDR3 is TGTGCCAGCAGCGTAGGCCAGGGGGACTCCTACAATGAGCAGTTCTTC. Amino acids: CASSVGQGDSYNEQFF.